The clone carrying this T cell receptor (beta chain) was observed a handful of times. This sample includes further DNA sequences coding for the same CDR3. This sample is drawn from a study of shared clonotypes between healthy human individuals. The data were produced by immunoSEQ multiplex PCR, yet TCRdb's version contains in-frame clones alone and is incomplete. The repertoire consists of about 1.5 million clones, with 95% to 99% occurring once and the leading ten covering around 0.45%. The germline V gene has CDR1 SGHAT and CDR2 FQNNGV. With 5 bases removed from V and 2 bases from J, the gap between germline ends came to 1 base. CDR3 length: 11 residues.

The clonotype was recovered from a man younger than 40 in good health. This chain connects TRBV11-2 to TRBJ2-1, with D unclear. The sequencing input was naive CD4+ T cells sorted from blood. The sample's subset: CD45RA+ positively selected. CDR3 amino acids: CASSPYNEQFF. CDR3 nucleotides: TGTGCCAGCAGCCCCTACAATGAGCAGTTCTTC.